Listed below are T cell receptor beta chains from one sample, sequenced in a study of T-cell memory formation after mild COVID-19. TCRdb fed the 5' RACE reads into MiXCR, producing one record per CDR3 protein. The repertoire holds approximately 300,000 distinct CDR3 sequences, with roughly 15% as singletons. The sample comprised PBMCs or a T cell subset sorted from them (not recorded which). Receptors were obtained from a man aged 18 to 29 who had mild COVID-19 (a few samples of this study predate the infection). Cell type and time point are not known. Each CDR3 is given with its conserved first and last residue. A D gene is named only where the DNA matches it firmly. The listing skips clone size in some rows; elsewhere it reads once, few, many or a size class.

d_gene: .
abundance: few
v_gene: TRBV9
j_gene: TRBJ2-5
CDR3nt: TGTGCCAGCAGCAGGGAGGAGACGACCTTATGGACCCAGTACTTC
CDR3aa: CASSREETTLWTQYF

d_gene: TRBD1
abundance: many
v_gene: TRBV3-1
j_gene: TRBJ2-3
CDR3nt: TGTGCCAGCAGCCCCCGGGACAGGGGGCATCTGGACGCAGATACGCAGTATTTT
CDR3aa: CASSPRDRGHLDADTQYF

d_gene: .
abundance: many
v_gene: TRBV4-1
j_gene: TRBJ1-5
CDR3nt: TGCGCCAGCAGTCCGAGAGGAGGGAACGGCCAGCCCCAGCATTTT
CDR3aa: CASSPRGGNGQPQHF

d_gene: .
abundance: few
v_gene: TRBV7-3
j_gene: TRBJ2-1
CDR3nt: TGTGCCAGCAGCTTAAGTCGGGGGGCGGGTTACAATGAGCAGTTCTTC
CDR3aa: CASSLSRGAGYNEQFF

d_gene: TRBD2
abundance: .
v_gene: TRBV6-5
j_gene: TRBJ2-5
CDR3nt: TGTGCCAGCATCCCCGGGGGGGGAGCGCAAGAGACCCAGTACTTC
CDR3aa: CASIPGGGAQETQYF

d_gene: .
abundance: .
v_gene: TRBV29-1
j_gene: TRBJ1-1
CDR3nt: TGCAGCGTTGACAGGGAATGGGACACTGAAGCTTTCTTT
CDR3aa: CSVDREWDTEAFF

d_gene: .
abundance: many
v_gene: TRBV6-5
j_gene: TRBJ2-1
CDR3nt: TGTGCCAGCAGTCCCCTGGTCTCTAACAATGAGCAGTTCTTC
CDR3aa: CASSPLVSNNEQFF

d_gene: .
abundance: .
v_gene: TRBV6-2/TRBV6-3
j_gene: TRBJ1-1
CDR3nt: TGTGCCAGCAGAAGGCTCGGGGAACCTGAAGCTTTCTTT
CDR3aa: CASRRLGEPEAFF

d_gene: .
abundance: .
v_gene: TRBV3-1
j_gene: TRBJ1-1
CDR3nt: TGTGCCAGCAGCCCTCTCGGGGGCCGGAGCACTGAAGCTTTCTTT
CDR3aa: CASSPLGGRSTEAFF

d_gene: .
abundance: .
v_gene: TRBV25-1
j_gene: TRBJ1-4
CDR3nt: TGTGCCAGCAGTAGCAGAGAAAAACTGTTTTTT
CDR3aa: CASSSREKLFF

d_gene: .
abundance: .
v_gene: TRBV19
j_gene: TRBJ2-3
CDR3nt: TGTGCCAGTAGTAGCCTGACTAGTGATTCCACAGATACGCAGTATTTT
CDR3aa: CASSSLTSDSTDTQYF

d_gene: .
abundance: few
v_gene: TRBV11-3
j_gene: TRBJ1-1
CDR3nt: TGTGCCAGCAGCTTAGGGGGTGGGGTAGTCACTGAAGCTTTCTTT
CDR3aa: CASSLGGGVVTEAFF

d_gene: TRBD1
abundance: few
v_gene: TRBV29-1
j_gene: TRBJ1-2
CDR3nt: TGCAGCGTCGGAAGGGGGCTTGGGTATGGCTACACCTTC
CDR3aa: CSVGRGLGYGYTF

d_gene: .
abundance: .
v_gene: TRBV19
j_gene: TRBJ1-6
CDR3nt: TGTGCCAGTAGTTTTTTATCCTATAATTCACCCCTCCACTTT
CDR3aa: CASSFLSYNSPLHF

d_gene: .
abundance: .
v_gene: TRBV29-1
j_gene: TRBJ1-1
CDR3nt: TGCAGCGTTGCAGGCAGGTTGAACACTGAAGCTTTCTTT
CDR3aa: CSVAGRLNTEAFF

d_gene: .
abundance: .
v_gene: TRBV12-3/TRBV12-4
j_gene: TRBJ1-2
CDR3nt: TGTGCCAGCAGTTCTGGAGGCTACACCTTC
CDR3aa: CASSSGGYTF

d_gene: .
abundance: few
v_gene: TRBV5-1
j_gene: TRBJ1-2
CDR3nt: TGCGCCAGCAGCCCTGGAGGGCAGGGGTATGGCTACACCTTC
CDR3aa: CASSPGGQGYGYTF

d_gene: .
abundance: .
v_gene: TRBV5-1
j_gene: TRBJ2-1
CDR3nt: TGCGCCAGCAGCTTGAGGGAAGGCGAGCAGTTCTTC
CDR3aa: CASSLREGEQFF

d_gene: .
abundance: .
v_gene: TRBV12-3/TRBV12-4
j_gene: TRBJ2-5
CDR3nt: TGTGCCGTCGATCGGGGCACGGAGACCCAGTACTTC
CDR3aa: CAVDRGTETQYF

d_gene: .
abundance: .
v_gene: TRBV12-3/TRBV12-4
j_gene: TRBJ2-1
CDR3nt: TGTGCCAGCAGAGCCCCGGGCGCCTCGAGCTCCTACAATGAGCAGTTCTTC
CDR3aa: CASRAPGASSSYNEQFF

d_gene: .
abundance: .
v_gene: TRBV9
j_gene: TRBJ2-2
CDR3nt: TGTGCCAGCAGCGGGTCCACCGGGGAGCTGTTTTTT
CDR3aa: CASSGSTGELFF

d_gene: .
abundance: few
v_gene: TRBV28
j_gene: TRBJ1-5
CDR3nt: TGTGCCACCTGGAGGGGTGAACAGCCCCAGCATTTT
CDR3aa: CATWRGEQPQHF

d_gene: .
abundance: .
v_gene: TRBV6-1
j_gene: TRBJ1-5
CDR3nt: TGTGCCAGCAGTGAAGGTGTAACCCGGCAGCCCCAGCATTTT
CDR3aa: CASSEGVTRQPQHF

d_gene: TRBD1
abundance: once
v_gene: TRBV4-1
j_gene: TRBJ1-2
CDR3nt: TGCGCCAGCAGCCAGAGACAGGGGGCTCACGGCTATGGCTACACCTTC
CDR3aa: CASSQRQGAHGYGYTF

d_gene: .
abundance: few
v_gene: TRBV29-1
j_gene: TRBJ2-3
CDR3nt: TGCAGCGTTGAAGGGGCACGGTATACGCAGTATTTT
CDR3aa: CSVEGARYTQYF

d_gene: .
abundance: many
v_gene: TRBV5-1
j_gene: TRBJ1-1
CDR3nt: TGCGCCAGCAGCTCTGACTATGACACTGAAGCTTTCTTT
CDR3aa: CASSSDYDTEAFF

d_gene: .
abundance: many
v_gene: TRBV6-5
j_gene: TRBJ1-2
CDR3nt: TGTGCCAGCAGCCCCGCAGGGGCAGCTAACTATGGCTACACCTTC
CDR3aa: CASSPAGAANYGYTF

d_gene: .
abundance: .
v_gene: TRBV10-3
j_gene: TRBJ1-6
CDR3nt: TGTGCCATCAGTGAGAACAGGTTAAATAATTCACCCCTCCACTTT
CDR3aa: CAISENRLNNSPLHF

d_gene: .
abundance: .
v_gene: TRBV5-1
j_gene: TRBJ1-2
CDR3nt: TGCGCCAGCAGCCCCGGCGGGGGTTCAGGCTACACCTTC
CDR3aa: CASSPGGGSGYTF

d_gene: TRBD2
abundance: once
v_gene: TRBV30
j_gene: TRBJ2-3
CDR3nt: TGTGCCTGGCAGCGGGGGCCCACAGATACGCAGTATTTT
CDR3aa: CAWQRGPTDTQYF

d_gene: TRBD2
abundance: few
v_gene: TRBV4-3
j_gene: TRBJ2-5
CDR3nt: TGCGCCAGCAGCCAAGATCGGTTACGGGGGGGCATTTCAGGCCCTGGGGAGACCCAGTACTTC
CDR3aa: CASSQDRLRGGISGPGETQYF

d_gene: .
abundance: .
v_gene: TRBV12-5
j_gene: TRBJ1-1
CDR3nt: TGTGCTAGTGGTTTACCCCTTGCGGCCAGGGAGAACACTGAAGCTTTCTTT
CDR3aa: CASGLPLAARENTEAFF

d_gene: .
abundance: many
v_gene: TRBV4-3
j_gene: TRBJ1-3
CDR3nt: TGCGCCAGCAGCCCGGGACTGAGCTCTGGAAACACCATATATTTT
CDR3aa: CASSPGLSSGNTIYF

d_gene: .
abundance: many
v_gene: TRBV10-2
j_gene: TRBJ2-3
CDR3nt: TGCGCCAGCAGTGGGGCCTCGGGCACAGATACGCAGTATTTT
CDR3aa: CASSGASGTDTQYF

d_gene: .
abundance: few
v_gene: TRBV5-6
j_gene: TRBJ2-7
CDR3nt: TGTGCCAGCAGGGCGGGACACCTCATCGAGTACTTC
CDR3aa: CASRAGHLIEYF

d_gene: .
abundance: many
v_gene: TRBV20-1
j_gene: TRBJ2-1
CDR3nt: TGCAGTGCTAGTGGTCGGGGGCCCTACAATGAGCAGTTCTTC
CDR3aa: CSASGRGPYNEQFF

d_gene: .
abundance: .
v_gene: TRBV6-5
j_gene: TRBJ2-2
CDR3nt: TGTGCCAGCAGTCCGAACCGACAGAACACCGGGGAGCTGTTTTTT
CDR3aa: CASSPNRQNTGELFF

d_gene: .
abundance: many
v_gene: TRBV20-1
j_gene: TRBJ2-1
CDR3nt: TGCAGTGCTAGAGATGAGCGGCGGGGTTTTACTGAGCAGTTCTTC
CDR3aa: CSARDERRGFTEQFF

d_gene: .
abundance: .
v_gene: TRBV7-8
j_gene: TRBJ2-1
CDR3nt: TGTGCCAGCAGCTCCACCTTCGACCCGAGGGGGGGCTACAATGAGCAGTTCTTC
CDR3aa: CASSSTFDPRGGYNEQFF

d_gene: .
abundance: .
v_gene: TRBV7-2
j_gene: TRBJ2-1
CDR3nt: TGTGCCAGCAGCTTAGGCACACAAGAGCAGTTCTTC
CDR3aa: CASSLGTQEQFF

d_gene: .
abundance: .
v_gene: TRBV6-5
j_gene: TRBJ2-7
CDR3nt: TGTGCCAGCAGTACCCGGGACACCTACGAGCAGTACTTC
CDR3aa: CASSTRDTYEQYF

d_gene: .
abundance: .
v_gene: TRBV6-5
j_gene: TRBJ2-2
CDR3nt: TGTGCCAGCAGTTACTCGGGGGGACATATCAACACCGGGGAGCTGTTTTTT
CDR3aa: CASSYSGGHINTGELFF

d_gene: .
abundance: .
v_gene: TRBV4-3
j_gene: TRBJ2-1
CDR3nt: TGCGCCAGCAGCCAAGATGGGGGGGCCAAAGAGCAGTTCTTC
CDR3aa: CASSQDGGAKEQFF

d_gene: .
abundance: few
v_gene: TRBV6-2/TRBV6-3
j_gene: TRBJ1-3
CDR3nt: TGTGCCAGCAGCCGGGACATAGCTCTTGGAAACACCATATATTTT
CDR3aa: CASSRDIALGNTIYF

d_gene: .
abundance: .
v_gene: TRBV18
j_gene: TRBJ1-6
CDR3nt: TGTGCCAGCTCCCCCCGCACGGACTCCAATTCACCCCTCCACTTT
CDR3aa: CASSPRTDSNSPLHF

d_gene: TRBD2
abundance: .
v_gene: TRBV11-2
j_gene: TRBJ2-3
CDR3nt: TGTGCCAGCAGCGCCGGGACTAGCGGGGGTTTCACAGATACGCAGTATTTT
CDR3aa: CASSAGTSGGFTDTQYF

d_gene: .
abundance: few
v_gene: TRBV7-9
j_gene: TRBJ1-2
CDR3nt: TGTGCCAGCACCCCAGTGGACACCTATGGCTACACCTTC
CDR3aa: CASTPVDTYGYTF

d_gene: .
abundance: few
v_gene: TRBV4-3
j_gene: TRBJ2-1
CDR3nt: TGCGCCAGCAGCCAAGAGAGGGAGAAATACAATGAGCAGTTCTTC
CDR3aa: CASSQEREKYNEQFF

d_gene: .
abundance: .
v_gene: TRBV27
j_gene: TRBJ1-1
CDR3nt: TGTGCCAGCAGGACCTCAGGGGCTGAAGCTTTCTTT
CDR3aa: CASRTSGAEAFF

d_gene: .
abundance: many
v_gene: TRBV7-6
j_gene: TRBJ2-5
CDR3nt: TGTGCCACCTTCCTTGGAGGGACCCAGTACTTC
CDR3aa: CATFLGGTQYF

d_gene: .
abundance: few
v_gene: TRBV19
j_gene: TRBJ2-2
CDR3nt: TGTGCCAGTAGTATATCTGGTCCCGGGGAGCTGTTTTTT
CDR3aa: CASSISGPGELFF

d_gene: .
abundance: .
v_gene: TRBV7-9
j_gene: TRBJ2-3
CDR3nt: TGTGCCAGCAGCATCGACAGGGAGGCAGATACGCAGTATTTT
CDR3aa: CASSIDREADTQYF

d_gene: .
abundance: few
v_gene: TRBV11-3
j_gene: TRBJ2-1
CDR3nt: TGTGCCAGCAGCGTCGGCCTAGCGAGTACTGAGCAGTTCTTC
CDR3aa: CASSVGLASTEQFF

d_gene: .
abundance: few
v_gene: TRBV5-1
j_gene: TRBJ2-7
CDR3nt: TGCGCCAGCAGCTTGAGGGCCCTCCTCCCCCCCTACGAGCAGTACTTC
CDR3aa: CASSLRALLPPYEQYF

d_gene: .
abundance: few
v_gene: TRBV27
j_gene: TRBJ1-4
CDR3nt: TGTGCCAGCAGTTTCGGCTTCAGGGGAGAAAAACTGTTTTTT
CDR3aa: CASSFGFRGEKLFF